This is a list of T cell receptor beta chains from one sample in a study of beta chain features in type 1 diabetes. Repertoires were generated with immunoSEQ multiplex PCR, while TCRdb's copy carries only in-frame clones and drops some. Of around 160,000 clones listed, about 8.1% are singletons. Sequencing was done on a sample of central memory CD4+ T cells from blood. The receptor set was obtained from a woman between 18 and 29 years old with type 1 diabetes. Both conserved end residues are part of each CDR3. A D gene is named only where the DNA matches it firmly. Size is omitted from some rows. Given values are once, few, many or a class for expanded clones.

length: 13
J: TRBJ1-5
D: TRBD1
size: NA
V: TRBV11-2
CDR3: CASSGQGDQPQHF
DNA: TGTGCCAGCAGCGGGCAGGGGGATCAGCCCCAGCATTTT

length: 14
J: TRBJ2-2
D: NA
size: NA
V: TRBV30
CDR3: CAWSVLGRAGELFF
DNA: TGTGCCTGGAGTGTTCTTGGTAGAGCCGGGGAGCTGTTTTTT

length: 17
J: TRBJ2-3
D: TRBD2
size: few
V: TRBV5-1
CDR3: CASSLGSTSGSSDTQYF
DNA: TGCGCCAGCAGCTTGGGCTCGACTAGCGGGAGCTCAGATACGCAGTATTTT

length: 12
J: TRBJ1-1
D: NA
size: NA
V: TRBV6-6
CDR3: CLTFRVNTEAFF
DNA: TGTCTAACATTCCGGGTGAACACTGAAGCTTTCTTT

length: 14
J: TRBJ1-2
D: NA
size: NA
V: TRBV5-1
CDR3: CASSPTQVDYGYTF
DNA: TGCGCCAGCAGCCCGACACAGGTGGACTATGGCTACACCTTC

length: 15
J: TRBJ2-5
D: NA
size: few
V: TRBV25-1
CDR3: CASSVRYGGGETQYF
DNA: TGTGCCAGCAGTGTGCGCTATGGGGGAGGAGAGACCCAGTACTTC

length: 14
J: TRBJ1-2
D: NA
size: many
V: TRBV15
CDR3: CATSNRVTGHGYTF
DNA: TGTGCCACCAGTAACAGGGTAACAGGGCATGGCTACACCTTC

length: 13
J: TRBJ2-5
D: TRBD2
size: few
V: TRBV11-3
CDR3: CASSFGGGETQYF
DNA: TGTGCCAGCAGCTTCGGGGGAGGGGAGACCCAGTACTTC

length: 14
J: TRBJ1-4
D: NA
size: few
V: TRBV28
CDR3: CASSEGRLNEKLFF
DNA: TGTGCCAGCAGTGAAGGGAGACTAAATGAAAAACTGTTTTTT

length: 15
J: TRBJ1-4
D: TRBD1
size: few
V: TRBV30
CDR3: CACISGGRSNEKLFF
DNA: TGTGCCTGCATCTCAGGGGGGAGAAGTAATGAAAAACTGTTTTTT

length: 15
J: TRBJ2-1
D: TRBD2
size: NA
V: TRBV7-2
CDR3: CASSSSGTSVYEQFF
DNA: TGTGCCAGCAGTTCTTCTGGGACTAGTGTCTATGAGCAGTTCTTC

length: 16
J: TRBJ2-3
D: TRBD2
size: NA
V: TRBV5-4
CDR3: CASSPRSLAETDTQYF
DNA: TGCGCCAGCAGCCCTAGAAGCCTAGCGGAGACAGATACGCAGTATTTT

length: 13
J: TRBJ2-1
D: TRBD2
size: few
V: TRBV6-1
CDR3: CASRTSGRNEQFF
DNA: TGTGCCAGCAGGACTAGCGGGAGAAATGAGCAGTTCTTC

length: 16
J: TRBJ1-3
D: NA
size: few
V: TRBV4-2
CDR3: CASSQERQGFGNTIYF
DNA: TGTGCCAGCAGCCAAGAGAGGCAGGGCTTTGGAAACACCATATATTTT

length: 14
J: TRBJ2-7
D: NA
size: NA
V: TRBV6-6
CDR3: CASSSGQFVYEQYF
DNA: TGTGCCAGCAGTTCTGGGCAGTTTGTTTACGAGCAGTACTTC

length: 15
J: TRBJ2-1
D: NA
size: NA
V: TRBV18
CDR3: CASSTRVQGDNEQFF
DNA: TGTGCCAGCTCGACAAGGGTCCAGGGTGACAATGAGCAGTTCTTC

length: 15
J: TRBJ2-1
D: TRBD2
size: NA
V: TRBV7-9
CDR3: CASSPSGSGGNEQFF
DNA: TGTGCCAGCAGCCCCAGCGGGAGCGGGGGGAATGAGCAGTTCTTC

length: 16
J: TRBJ1-1
D: NA
size: NA
V: TRBV7-2
CDR3: CASSLVSGGRDTEAFF
DNA: TGTGCCAGCAGCTTAGTTTCCGGCGGTCGAGATACTGAAGCTTTCTTT

length: 15
J: TRBJ2-7
D: TRBD1
size: few
V: TRBV7-2
CDR3: CASSQANPTGGEQYF
DNA: TGTGCCAGCAGCCAAGCAAACCCGACAGGGGGCGAGCAGTACTTC

length: 15
J: TRBJ2-3
D: NA
size: many
V: TRBV29-1
CDR3: CSASQGSADTDTQYF
DNA: TGCAGCGCCTCACAGGGATCAGCGGACACAGATACGCAGTATTTT

length: 14
J: TRBJ2-1
D: TRBD1
size: NA
V: TRBV19
CDR3: CASKTGEAYNEQFF
DNA: TGTGCCAGCAAGACAGGGGAGGCCTACAATGAGCAGTTCTTC

length: 16
J: TRBJ1-6
D: TRBD1
size: NA
V: TRBV19
CDR3: CASSGPPGTGNSPLHF
DNA: TGTGCCAGTAGTGGACCGCCCGGGACAGGAAATTCACCCCTCCACTTT

length: 14
J: TRBJ2-7
D: NA
size: once
V: TRBV27
CDR3: CASSLRWEAYEQYF
DNA: TGTGCCAGCAGTTTACGGTGGGAGGCCTACGAGCAGTACTTC

length: 15
J: TRBJ2-7
D: NA
size: few
V: TRBV5-1
CDR3: CASSLEGRGSYEQYF
DNA: TGCGCCAGCAGCTTGGAAGGCAGGGGTAGCTACGAGCAGTACTTC

length: 15
J: TRBJ1-4
D: NA
size: NA
V: TRBV6-5
CDR3: CASSYSPGAEEKLFF
DNA: TGTGCCAGCAGTTACTCTCCAGGGGCAGAGGAAAAACTGTTTTTT

length: 16
J: TRBJ2-3
D: NA
size: NA
V: TRBV6-5
CDR3: CASSYGPLTSTDTQYF
DNA: TGTGCCAGCAGTTACGGGCCACTCACTAGCACAGATACGCAGTATTTT

length: 18
J: TRBJ2-3
D: TRBD2
size: few
V: TRBV5-1
CDR3: CASSLGTPRGGRTDTQYF
DNA: TGCGCCAGCAGCTTGGGGACCCCGCGGGGGGGCAGAACAGATACGCAGTATTTT

length: 13
J: TRBJ2-7
D: NA
size: many
V: TRBV5-1
CDR3: CASTPGGFYEQYF
DNA: TGCGCCAGCACCCCAGGGGGGTTCTACGAGCAGTACTTC

length: 14
J: TRBJ2-3
D: TRBD2
size: few
V: TRBV4-1
CDR3: CASSLSGDTDTQYF
DNA: TGCGCCAGCAGCCTAAGCGGGGACACAGATACGCAGTATTTT

length: 15
J: TRBJ1-2
D: NA
size: many
V: TRBV4-2
CDR3: CASSPEGRSVYGYTF
DNA: TGTGCCAGCAGCCCCGAGGGTAGGTCAGTCTATGGCTACACCTTC

length: 12
J: TRBJ1-2
D: TRBD1
size: NA
V: TRBV30
CDR3: CAWNGQGYGYTF
DNA: TGTGCCTGGAACGGACAGGGCTATGGCTACACCTTC

length: 13
J: TRBJ1-6
D: NA
size: few
V: TRBV5-4
CDR3: CASSADSDSPLHF
DNA: TGTGCCAGCAGCGCGGACAGCGATTCACCCCTCCACTTT

length: 14
J: TRBJ1-4
D: NA
size: NA
V: TRBV5-6
CDR3: CASSLGQVNEKLFF
DNA: TGTGCCAGCAGCTTGGGTCAGGTGAATGAAAAACTGTTTTTT

length: 12
J: TRBJ2-5
D: NA
size: few
V: TRBV11-2
CDR3: CASSLGYETQYF
DNA: TGTGCCAGCAGCTTAGGTTATGAGACCCAGTACTTC

length: 15
J: TRBJ2-5
D: NA
size: NA
V: TRBV7-9
CDR3: CASSRLVAPQETQYF
DNA: TGTGCCAGCAGCCGCCTGGTAGCGCCCCAAGAGACCCAGTACTTC

length: 14
J: TRBJ1-4
D: TRBD1
size: NA
V: TRBV29-1
CDR3: CSVIRTGEGEKLFF
DNA: TGCAGCGTCATTAGGACAGGGGAGGGCGAAAAACTGTTTTTT

length: 13
J: TRBJ2-3
D: NA
size: NA
V: TRBV2
CDR3: CASSGEITDTQYF
DNA: TGTGCCAGCAGCGGGGAGATCACAGATACGCAGTATTTT

length: 16
J: TRBJ2-3
D: NA
size: few
V: TRBV27
CDR3: CASSTFRGASTDTQYF
DNA: TGTGCCAGCAGTACTTTCAGGGGCGCGAGCACAGATACGCAGTATTTT

length: 14
J: TRBJ1-5
D: NA
size: NA
V: TRBV6-5
CDR3: CASSLRQGNQPQHF
DNA: TGTGCCAGCAGCCTCCGACAGGGCAATCAGCCCCAGCATTTT

length: 16
J: TRBJ2-3
D: TRBD1
size: NA
V: TRBV28
CDR3: CASSVPGTGSTDTQYF
DNA: TGTGCCAGCAGTGTCCCTGGGACAGGGTCGACAGATACGCAGTATTTT

length: 14
J: TRBJ1-1
D: NA
size: NA
V: TRBV4-1
CDR3: CASSPDWENTEAFF
DNA: TGCGCCAGCAGCCCGGACTGGGAGAACACTGAAGCTTTCTTT

length: 16
J: TRBJ2-2
D: NA
size: NA
V: TRBV5-4
CDR3: CASSPGGPSNTGELFF
DNA: TGTGCCAGCAGCCCCGGGGGACCCTCGAACACCGGGGAGCTGTTTTTT

length: 15
J: TRBJ2-4
D: TRBD2
size: NA
V: TRBV11-1
CDR3: CASSRTSGNTDIQYF
DNA: TGTGCCAGCAGCCGGACTAGCGGGAATACGGACATTCAGTACTTC

length: 12
J: TRBJ2-1
D: NA
size: NA
V: TRBV10-3
CDR3: CAISESVNEQFF
DNA: TGTGCCATCAGTGAATCAGTAAATGAGCAGTTCTTC

length: 15
J: TRBJ2-5
D: NA
size: many
V: TRBV2
CDR3: CASSEFRLNQETQYF
DNA: TGTGCCAGCAGTGAGTTCAGACTCAACCAAGAGACCCAGTACTTC

length: 17
J: TRBJ1-3
D: NA
size: NA
V: TRBV21-1
CDR3: CASYSGTGGFVGNTIYF
DNA: TGTGCCAGCTATTCCGGGACAGGGGGCTTTGTTGGAAACACCATATATTTT

length: 15
J: TRBJ2-2
D: TRBD1
size: few
V: TRBV2
CDR3: CASRTGTVNTGELFF
DNA: TGTGCCAGCAGAACCGGGACAGTAAACACCGGGGAGCTGTTTTTT

length: 15
J: TRBJ2-7
D: TRBD2
size: few
V: TRBV10-3
CDR3: CAISDRSGRRYEQYF
DNA: TGTGCCATCAGTGACCGTAGCGGGAGACGATACGAGCAGTACTTC

length: 15
J: TRBJ1-5
D: NA
size: NA
V: TRBV18
CDR3: CASSPAGGSNQPQHF
DNA: TGTGCCAGCTCACCCGCGGGGGGTAGCAATCAGCCCCAGCATTTT

length: 16
J: TRBJ2-3
D: TRBD2
size: NA
V: TRBV14
CDR3: CASSQAGTRLTDTQYF
DNA: TGTGCCAGCAGCCAAGCCGGGACTAGGCTCACAGATACGCAGTATTTT

length: 14
J: TRBJ2-7
D: NA
size: NA
V: TRBV30
CDR3: CAWTHRGNLGEQYF
DNA: TGTGCCTGGACCCATCGCGGGAATTTAGGCGAGCAGTACTTC

length: 12
J: TRBJ1-1
D: TRBD1
size: few
V: TRBV29-1
CDR3: CSVNRGGTEAFF
DNA: TGCAGCGTCAACAGGGGGGGCACTGAAGCTTTCTTT

length: 14
J: TRBJ2-7
D: NA
size: NA
V: TRBV28
CDR3: CASSLRGPPYEQYF
DNA: TGTGCCAGCAGTTTAAGAGGGCCCCCCTACGAGCAGTACTTC

length: 12
J: TRBJ1-2
D: NA
size: few
V: TRBV5-1
CDR3: CASSLAGDGYTF
DNA: TGCGCCAGCAGCTTGGCAGGGGATGGCTACACCTTC